The present TCR beta chain was sequenced within a study of blood T cell repertoires in COVID-19. Germline trimming cut 8 bases from V and 7 bases from J; bases unmatched to any gene: 10. The length of the CDR3 is 16 residues. Germline CDR1 is SNHLY and CDR2 is FYNNEI. Assay used: immunoSEQ multiplex PCR; TCRdb lists only in-frame clones, some missing. The repertoire has more than 45,000 clones, roughly 87% of them found once; the top ten carry 22%. Sequenced input: peripheral blood. The clonotype comes from an elderly woman with COVID-19, enrolled during active disease. This chain joins TRBV2 and TRBJ2-2; 13 positions agree with TRBD2. CDR3 DNA sequence: TGTGCCAGCCAATACGGACTAGCGGGGGTGGACGGGGAGCTGTTTTTT. Translated: CASQYGLAGVDGELFF.